A single sample is the source of the 14 T cell receptor beta chains below, sequenced in a study of vaccination and CD4 T cells after COVID-19. The Oncomine TCR Beta short-read assay was applied to DNA of cultured CD4+ T cells. TCRdb re-called the PCR reads through MiXCR, storing one row per CDR3 protein. The repertoire holds 12,000 or so distinct CDR3 sequences, with 20% as singletons. Antigens for these TCRs are unknown. The treatment: roughly 10-day PBMC culture with coronavirus spike peptide pools or control peptides (ViraFEST assay). The material was CD4+ T cells from blood, cultured in vitro, obtained before SARS-CoV-2 vaccination. The origin of the receptors is a human donor who received a COVID-19 vaccine.

This clonotype was found a few times. The V gene is TRBV14, the J gene TRBJ1-1; unclear D gene. The V gene's germline CDR1 is SGHDN and CDR2 FVKESK. CDR3 length: 13 residues. The ends were cut back, 1 base at V and 0 bases at J, with 3 bases in the middle. The CDR3 DNA reads TGTGCCAGCAGCCAAGCGCTGAACACTGAAGCTTTCTTT. Encoded protein: CASSQALNTEAFF.

The chain combines TRBV20-1 with TRBJ2-3; D gene uncertain. Trimming took 8 bases from V and 5 from J, leaving 11 bases between them. Per germline, CDR1 DFQATT and CDR2 SNEGSKA (reference sequence). This CDR3 is 11 amino acids long. The CDR3 loop reads CSPEKVDTQYF. The CDR3 nucleotides read TGCAGTCCCGAGAAGGTAGATACGCAGTATTTT.

This clonotype was recorded a few times. This chain links TRBV7-8 with TRBJ2-1; D is unresolved. Trimming took off 1 base at V and 8 bases at J, with 9 bases between the two ends. Looked up from germline, CDR1 is SGHVS and CDR2 is FQNEAQ. There are 13 residues in the CDR3. CDR3 amino acids: CASSLGAGDEQFF. The CDR3 DNA is TGTGCCAGCAGCTTAGGAGCTGGGGATGAGCAGTTCTTC. Complete variable domain (other parts from reference TRBV7-8 and TRBJ2-1): GAGVSQSPRYKVAKRGQDVALRCDPISGHVSLFWYQQALGQGPEFLTYFQNEAQLDKSGLPSDRFFAERPEGSVSTLKIQRTQQEDSAVYLCASSLGAGDEQFFGPGTRLTVL.

The rearrangement joins TRBV27 to TRBJ1-6; no reliable D call. V lost 6 bases and J lost 9, with 6 bases in between. Germline V gives CDR1 MNHEY, CDR2 SMNVEV (reference sequence). The CDR3 totals 11 residues. The CDR3 region is CASSRVSPLHF. Here the CDR3 DNA reads TGTGCCAGCAGCCGGGTTTCACCCCTCCACTTT.

The chain couples TRBV6-1 to TRBJ1-5; a possible D gene is TRBD1 (6 bases). The V gene lost 4 bases and the J gene lost 6 bases, with 25 bases spanning the gap. Per the germline V gene, CDR1 is MNHNS and CDR2 is SASEGT. CDR3 size: 18 residues. DNA for the CDR3: TGTGCCAGCAGTGCCTCTCTTTTGGGCAGGGGCGGTGGTCAGCCCCAGCATTTT. This translates into CASSASLLGRGGGQPQHF.

This clonotype was observed a handful of times. The chain employs TRBV5-4 and TRBJ1-2; no clear D gene. The CDR3 runs to 13 residues. Germline CDR1 is SGHNT and CDR2 is YYREEE (reference sequence). Trimming shortened V by 4 bases and J by 7 bases, and 14 bases separated the two germline ends. The CDR3 here is CASSRKGVGGYTF. The CDR3 DNA reads TGTGCCAGCAGCCGGAAGGGAGTCGGTGGCTACACCTTC.

V and J are TRBV28 and TRBJ1-2; a weak D match, TRBD1 (5 bases). The CDR3 length is 13 residues. Germline loops: CDR1 MDHEN, CDR2 SYDVKM. The ends were cut back, 5 bases at V and 2 bases at J, with 9 bases in the middle. CDR3 DNA sequence: TGTGCCAGCAGTGGCCGGGACAACTATGGCTACACCTTC. It yields the protein CASSGRDNYGYTF.

By share, this clonotype ranks as medium-sized (0.01 to 0.1%). The chain combines TRBV28 with TRBJ1-5; possibly TRBD1 for D (6 bases). Deletions cut 7 bases from V and 0 bases from J, with 19 bases between. The CDR3 is 17 amino acids. Germline V gives CDR1 MDHEN, CDR2 SYDVKM. CDR3 DNA sequence: TGTGCCAGCACCCTTTTGGACAGCGAATATAGCAATCAGCCCCAGCATTTT. Its translation is CASTLLDSEYSNQPQHF.

By frequency in the sample, this clonotype is medium-sized. The gene calls are TRBV7-2 and TRBJ2-7; D not certain. The CDR3 consists of 14 residues. Germline V lookup: CDR1 SGHTA, CDR2 FQGNSA. Trimming removed 2 bases from V and 0 bases from J, with 8 bases in between. CDR3 in DNA: TGTGCCAGCAGCTTAAGGCACCCCTCCTACGAGCAGTACTTC. Protein sequence: CASSLRHPSYEQYF. Looking up the rest from reference TRBV7-2 and TRBJ2-7 gives the full variable domain: GAGVSQSPSNKVTEKGKDVELRCDPISGHTALYWYRQSLGQGLEFLIYFQGNSAPDKSGLPSDRFSAERTGGSVSTLTIQRTQQEDSAVYLCASSLRHPSYEQYFGPGTRLTVT.

The V gene is TRBV28, the J gene TRBJ2-7; TRBD2 matches 7 bases. With V trimmed by 3 bases and J by 5 bases, 4 bases remained unmatched. This CDR3 region has 13 residues. Looked up from germline, CDR1 is MDHEN and CDR2 is SYDVKM. CDR3 nucleotides: TGTGCCAGCAGTTTGGCAGGGAGGGACGAGCAGTACTTC. Encoded protein: CASSLAGRDEQYF.

The rearrangement joins TRBV19 to TRBJ1-2; a weak D match, TRBD1 (6 bases). The germline CDR1 and CDR2 sequences are LNHDA and SQIVND (reference sequence). The CDR3 has 14 residues. V was trimmed by 1 base and J by 11 bases, leaving 17 bases between them. The CDR3 sequence: CASSIARQDVSYTF. DNA for the CDR3: TGTGCCAGTAGTATAGCGAGACAGGATGTCTCGTACACCTTC. The full variable domain, in which reference TRBV19 and TRBJ1-2 provide the parts outside the CDR3, is DGGITQSPKYLFRKEGQNVTLSCEQNLNHDAMYWYRQDPGQGLRLIYYSQIVNDFQKGDIAEGYSVSREKKESFPLTVTSAQKNPTAFYLCASSIARQDVSYTFGSGTRLTVV.

The chain uses TRBV7-2 and TRBJ2-1, with a tentative D call TRBD2 (5 bases). Per germline, CDR1 SGHTA and CDR2 FQGNSA. V dropped 3 bases and J dropped 1 base, with 10 bases sitting between them. The CDR3 length is 15 residues. CDR3 sequence (DNA): TGTGCCAGCAGCTTTGAGGGCGCATCCTACAATGAGCAGTTCTTC. Protein product: CASSFEGASYNEQFF.

This clonotype occurred a few times. The gene calls are TRBV25-1 and TRBJ1-6; a weak D match, TRBD1 (6 bases). Germline V gene sequence: CDR1 MGHDK, CDR2 SYGVNS. The CDR3 covers 17 residues. V lost 1 base to trimming and J lost 7 bases, with 17 bases between them. CDR3 protein: CASSEWGAGGRNSPLHF. CDR3 nucleotides: TGTGCCAGCAGTGAATGGGGGGCGGGAGGGAGAAATTCACCCCTCCACTTT.

The V gene is TRBV6-2 or TRBV6-3, the J gene TRBJ1-6; tentatively, D is TRBD1 (6 bases). The V gene lost 6 bases and the J gene lost 9 bases, with 15 bases spanning the gap. The CDR3 totals 14 residues. Germline assignment: CDR1 MNHEY and CDR2 SVGEGT. This CDR3 reads CASRETDSGSPLHF. The CDR3 region has the DNA TGTGCCAGCAGGGAGACGGACAGTGGTTCACCCCTCCACTTT.